These 4 T cell receptor beta chains share one sample of origin, sequenced in a study of blood T cell repertoires in COVID-19. The repertoire was sequenced with immunoSEQ multiplex PCR; TCRdb's copy has only in-frame clones and lacks some. The sample includes roughly 63,000 clones, roughly four fifths seen only once; the top ten take roughly 27%. The specimen sequenced was peripheral blood. The receptors stem from a woman older than 75 with acute or convalescent COVID-19.

This clone showed up just a few times. The J gene is TRBJ2-3, the V gene TRBV7-7; TRBD1 matches 10 bases. Germline V gene sequence: CDR1 SSHAT, CDR2 FNYEAQ (reference sequence). The CDR3 runs to 15 residues. V shed 2 bases and J 5 bases; nucleotides not matched to a gene: 4. The CDR3: CASSLRQGALDTQYF. In DNA form, the CDR3 reads TGTGCCAGCAGCTTACGACAGGGGGCCTTAGATACGCAGTATTTT.

This chain links TRBV3-1 (or the pseudogene TRBV3-2) with TRBJ2-3; D unresolved. CDR1 and CDR2 (germline): LGHDT, YNNKEL (reference sequence). The CDR3 consists of 14 residues. The V end lost 0 bases, the J end lost 3 bases, and 7 bases lay between the germline ends. CDR3 in DNA: TGTGCCAGCAGCCAAGATCTTAATACAGATACGCAGTATTTT. Its translation is CASSQDLNTDTQYF.

The chain employs TRBV4-2 and TRBJ2-5; maybe TRBD1 (5 bases). Germline-derived CDR1 and CDR2 are LGHNA and YNFKEQ. V gave up 4 bases and J gave up 4 bases, with 13 bases separating them. The CDR3 is 14 residues long. The CDR3 nucleotides read TGTGCCAGCAGCCGGATAGTAGGGGTAGAGACCCAGTACTTC. Translation: CASSRIVGVETQYF.

This clone has ten or more counts. CDR3: CASSSGVLTEAFF. CDR3 bases: TGTGCCAGCAGTTCCGGGGTTCTCACTGAAGCTTTCTTT. J is TRBJ1-1 and V is TRBV12-3 or TRBV12-4; D is unresolved. V was shortened by 4 bases and J by 4 bases, with 10 bases between the two germline ends. The CDR3 runs 13 residues.